This section outlines one T cell receptor beta chain sequence together with its context. The antigen is undetermined. The protocol was immunoSEQ multiplex PCR, while the TCRdb copy is restricted to in-frame clones and leaves out a portion. Of about 90,000 clones in the sample, 75% to 90% were seen once. Looked up from germline, CDR1 is SGHTA and CDR2 is FQGTGA. Deletions cut 2 bases from V and 2 bases from J, with 7 bases between. This CDR3 contains 14 residues. The data originate from a study of graft-versus-host responses after intestinal transplantation. The wider study: For approximately three years after anti-thymocyte globulin induction, all recipients took tacrolimus and steroids. Study conclusions and caveats: Peak levels of circulating GvH clones tracked with early post-transplant HvG declines. GvH clones were found in recipient marrow; some appeared first in ileum or blood.

V is TRBV7-3 and J is TRBJ1-5; D possibly corresponds to TRBD1 (5 bases). This specimen was unstimulated CD8+ T cells sorted from spleen or lymph node cells, taken before intestinal transplant. The receptor was isolated from a human donor who received an intestinal transplant. This CDR3 is CASSLGGGNQPQHF. CDR3 DNA sequence: TGTGCCAGCAGCTTAGGAGGGGGCAATCAGCCCCAGCATTTT.